Shown below are 8 T cell receptor beta chains from a single sample sequenced in a study of blood T cell repertoires in COVID-19. The method was immunoSEQ multiplex PCR; TCRdb's version includes in-frame clones alone and lacks a portion of them. Among some 91,000 clones, 70% to 85% were seen once, and the ten largest hold around 7%. The sequenced sample was peripheral blood. These receptors came from a man in his sixties or seventies with acute or convalescent COVID-19.

The chain uses TRBV5-1 and TRBJ1-1; D uncertain. With 3 bases removed from V and 0 bases from J, the gap between germline ends came to 21 bases. Germline CDR1 reads SGHRS; CDR2 reads YFSETQ. This CDR3 region has 18 residues. CDR3 coding DNA: TGCGCCAGCAGCTCCATAAGAGGGCCCGATCTTTTGAACACTGAAGCTTTCTTT. Translated: CASSSIRGPDLLNTEAFF.

The V and J genes are TRBV15 and TRBJ1-2, with 7 bases fitting TRBD1. Germline CDR1 and CDR2: LNHNV and YYDKDF (reference sequence). Losses at the gene ends were 5 bases for V and 4 bases for J; bases not matched to a gene: 7. The CDR3 is 14 residues long. The CDR3 region is CATSGITGVYGYTF. The CDR3 nucleotides read TGTGCCACCAGCGGAATAACAGGGGTCTATGGCTACACCTTC. Complete variable domain (other parts from reference TRBV15 and TRBJ1-2): DAMVIQNPRYQVTQFGKPVTLSCSQTLNHNVMYWYQQKSSQAPKLLFHYYDKDFNNEADTPDNFQSRRPNTSFCFLDIRSPGLGDTAMYLCATSGITGVYGYTFGSGTRLTVV.

The gene calls are TRBV27 and TRBJ2-3; 12 bases are a match to TRBD2. The V gene end was trimmed by 4 bases and the J gene end by 3 bases; junction bases not matched to a gene: 5. Per germline, CDR1 MNHEY and CDR2 SMNVEV (reference sequence). The CDR3 covers 16 residues. CDR3 sequence reads: CASSSRTSGKTDTQYF. CDR3 nucleotides: TGTGCCAGCAGTTCGCGGACTAGCGGGAAAACAGATACGCAGTATTTT.

This clone was detected once. V gene TRBV7-9 combines with J gene TRBJ1-2; D uncertain. The germline CDR1 and CDR2 sequences are SEHNR and FQNEAQ (reference sequence). CDR3 length equals 16 residues. V lost 5 bases and J 4 bases, leaving 20 bases between the germline ends. As DNA, the CDR3 is TGTGCCAGCAGCCCCGAGGGAACAATAACCATCTATGGCTACACCTTC. As protein: CASSPEGTITIYGYTF.

The rearrangement links TRBV19 to TRBJ1-3, with D hard to call. V lost 0 bases to trimming and J lost 0 bases, with 12 bases between them. The CDR3 has 17 amino acids. The germline V gene encodes CDR1 LNHDA and CDR2 SQIVND (reference sequence). CDR3 residues: CASSIDLAVNSGNTIYF. The CDR3, as DNA: TGTGCCAGTAGTATAGATCTCGCAGTCAACTCTGGAAACACCATATATTTT.

The V and J genes are TRBV7-2 and TRBJ1-2; 7 bases fit TRBD1. From germline, CDR1 is SGHTA and CDR2 FQGNSA. V shed 2 bases, J shed 4 bases, and the junction held 7 bases outside the gene matches. The CDR3 extends over 15 amino acids. The CDR3 protein is CASSLKAGGSYGYTF. The CDR3 bases are TGTGCCAGCAGCTTAAAGGCAGGGGGTTCCTATGGCTACACCTTC.

This chain connects TRBV6-6 to TRBJ1-2; D unclear. The CDR3 is 15 residues long. From germline, CDR1 is MNHNY and CDR2 SVGAGI (reference sequence). With 5 bases removed from V and 2 bases from J, the gap between germline ends came to 15 bases. The CDR3 protein is CASSILSNLNYGYTF. CDR3 nucleotide sequence: TGTGCCAGCAGTATACTTAGCAACCTAAACTATGGCTACACCTTC.

The rearrangement links TRBV7-6 to TRBJ1-1; D gene unclear. V was trimmed by 5 bases and J by 1 base, leaving 11 bases between them. The CDR3 consists of 14 residues. Germline V gives CDR1 SGHVS, CDR2 FNYEAQ. CDR3 DNA: TGTGCCAGCAGCCCCAGGAGCGGGAACACTGAAGCTTTCTTT. It translates to CASSPRSGNTEAFF.